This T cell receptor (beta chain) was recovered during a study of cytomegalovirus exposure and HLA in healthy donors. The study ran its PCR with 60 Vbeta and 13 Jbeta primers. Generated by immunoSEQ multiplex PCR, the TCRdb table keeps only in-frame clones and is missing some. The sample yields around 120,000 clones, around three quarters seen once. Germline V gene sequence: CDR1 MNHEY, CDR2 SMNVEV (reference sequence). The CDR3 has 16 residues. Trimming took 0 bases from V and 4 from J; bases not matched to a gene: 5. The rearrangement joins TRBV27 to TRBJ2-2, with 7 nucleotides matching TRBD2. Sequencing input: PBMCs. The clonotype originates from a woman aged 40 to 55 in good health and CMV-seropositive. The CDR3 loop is CASSLSPSGSTGELFF. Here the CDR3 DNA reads TGTGCCAGCAGTTTATCGCCTAGCGGAAGCACCGGGGAGCTGTTTTTT.